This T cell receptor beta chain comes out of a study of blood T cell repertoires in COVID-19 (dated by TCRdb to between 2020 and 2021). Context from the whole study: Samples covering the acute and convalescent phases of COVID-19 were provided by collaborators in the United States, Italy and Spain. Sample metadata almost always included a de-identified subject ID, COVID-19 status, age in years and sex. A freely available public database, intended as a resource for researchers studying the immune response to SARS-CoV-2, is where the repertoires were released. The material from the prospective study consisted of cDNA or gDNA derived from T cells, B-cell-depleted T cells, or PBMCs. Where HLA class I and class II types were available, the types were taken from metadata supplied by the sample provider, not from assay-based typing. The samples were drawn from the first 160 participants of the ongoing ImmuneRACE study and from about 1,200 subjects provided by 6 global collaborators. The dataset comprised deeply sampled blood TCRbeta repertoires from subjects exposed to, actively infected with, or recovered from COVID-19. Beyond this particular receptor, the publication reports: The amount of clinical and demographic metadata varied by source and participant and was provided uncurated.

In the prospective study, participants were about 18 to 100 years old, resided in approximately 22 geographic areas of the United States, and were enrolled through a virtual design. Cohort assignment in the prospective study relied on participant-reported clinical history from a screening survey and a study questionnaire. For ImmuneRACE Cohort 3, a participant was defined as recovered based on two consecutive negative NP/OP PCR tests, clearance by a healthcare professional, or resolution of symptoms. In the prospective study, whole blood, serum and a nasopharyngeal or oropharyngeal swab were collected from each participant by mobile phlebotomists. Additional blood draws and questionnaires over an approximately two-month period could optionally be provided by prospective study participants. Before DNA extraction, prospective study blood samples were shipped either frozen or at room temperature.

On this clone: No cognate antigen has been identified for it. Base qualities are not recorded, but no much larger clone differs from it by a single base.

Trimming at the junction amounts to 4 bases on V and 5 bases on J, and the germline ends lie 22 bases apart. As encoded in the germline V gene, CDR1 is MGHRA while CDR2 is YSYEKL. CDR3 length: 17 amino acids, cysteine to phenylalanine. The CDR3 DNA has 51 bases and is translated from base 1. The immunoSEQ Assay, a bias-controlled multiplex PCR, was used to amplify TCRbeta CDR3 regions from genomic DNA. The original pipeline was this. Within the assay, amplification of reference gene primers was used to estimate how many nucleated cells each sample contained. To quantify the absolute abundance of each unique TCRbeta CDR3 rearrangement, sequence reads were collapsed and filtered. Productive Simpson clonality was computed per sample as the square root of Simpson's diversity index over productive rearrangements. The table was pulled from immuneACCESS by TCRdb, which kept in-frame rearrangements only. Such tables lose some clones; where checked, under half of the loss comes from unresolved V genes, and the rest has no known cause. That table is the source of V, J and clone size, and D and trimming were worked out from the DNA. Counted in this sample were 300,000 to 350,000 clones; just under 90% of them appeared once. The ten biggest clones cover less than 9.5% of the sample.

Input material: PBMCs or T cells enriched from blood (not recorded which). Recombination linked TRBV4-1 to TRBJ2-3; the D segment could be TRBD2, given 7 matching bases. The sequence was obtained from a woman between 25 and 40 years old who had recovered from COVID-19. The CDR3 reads CASSPGGGSSKGDTQYF. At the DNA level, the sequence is TGCGCCAGCAGCCCCGGGGGCGGGAGCTCAAAGGGAGATACGCAGTATTTT.